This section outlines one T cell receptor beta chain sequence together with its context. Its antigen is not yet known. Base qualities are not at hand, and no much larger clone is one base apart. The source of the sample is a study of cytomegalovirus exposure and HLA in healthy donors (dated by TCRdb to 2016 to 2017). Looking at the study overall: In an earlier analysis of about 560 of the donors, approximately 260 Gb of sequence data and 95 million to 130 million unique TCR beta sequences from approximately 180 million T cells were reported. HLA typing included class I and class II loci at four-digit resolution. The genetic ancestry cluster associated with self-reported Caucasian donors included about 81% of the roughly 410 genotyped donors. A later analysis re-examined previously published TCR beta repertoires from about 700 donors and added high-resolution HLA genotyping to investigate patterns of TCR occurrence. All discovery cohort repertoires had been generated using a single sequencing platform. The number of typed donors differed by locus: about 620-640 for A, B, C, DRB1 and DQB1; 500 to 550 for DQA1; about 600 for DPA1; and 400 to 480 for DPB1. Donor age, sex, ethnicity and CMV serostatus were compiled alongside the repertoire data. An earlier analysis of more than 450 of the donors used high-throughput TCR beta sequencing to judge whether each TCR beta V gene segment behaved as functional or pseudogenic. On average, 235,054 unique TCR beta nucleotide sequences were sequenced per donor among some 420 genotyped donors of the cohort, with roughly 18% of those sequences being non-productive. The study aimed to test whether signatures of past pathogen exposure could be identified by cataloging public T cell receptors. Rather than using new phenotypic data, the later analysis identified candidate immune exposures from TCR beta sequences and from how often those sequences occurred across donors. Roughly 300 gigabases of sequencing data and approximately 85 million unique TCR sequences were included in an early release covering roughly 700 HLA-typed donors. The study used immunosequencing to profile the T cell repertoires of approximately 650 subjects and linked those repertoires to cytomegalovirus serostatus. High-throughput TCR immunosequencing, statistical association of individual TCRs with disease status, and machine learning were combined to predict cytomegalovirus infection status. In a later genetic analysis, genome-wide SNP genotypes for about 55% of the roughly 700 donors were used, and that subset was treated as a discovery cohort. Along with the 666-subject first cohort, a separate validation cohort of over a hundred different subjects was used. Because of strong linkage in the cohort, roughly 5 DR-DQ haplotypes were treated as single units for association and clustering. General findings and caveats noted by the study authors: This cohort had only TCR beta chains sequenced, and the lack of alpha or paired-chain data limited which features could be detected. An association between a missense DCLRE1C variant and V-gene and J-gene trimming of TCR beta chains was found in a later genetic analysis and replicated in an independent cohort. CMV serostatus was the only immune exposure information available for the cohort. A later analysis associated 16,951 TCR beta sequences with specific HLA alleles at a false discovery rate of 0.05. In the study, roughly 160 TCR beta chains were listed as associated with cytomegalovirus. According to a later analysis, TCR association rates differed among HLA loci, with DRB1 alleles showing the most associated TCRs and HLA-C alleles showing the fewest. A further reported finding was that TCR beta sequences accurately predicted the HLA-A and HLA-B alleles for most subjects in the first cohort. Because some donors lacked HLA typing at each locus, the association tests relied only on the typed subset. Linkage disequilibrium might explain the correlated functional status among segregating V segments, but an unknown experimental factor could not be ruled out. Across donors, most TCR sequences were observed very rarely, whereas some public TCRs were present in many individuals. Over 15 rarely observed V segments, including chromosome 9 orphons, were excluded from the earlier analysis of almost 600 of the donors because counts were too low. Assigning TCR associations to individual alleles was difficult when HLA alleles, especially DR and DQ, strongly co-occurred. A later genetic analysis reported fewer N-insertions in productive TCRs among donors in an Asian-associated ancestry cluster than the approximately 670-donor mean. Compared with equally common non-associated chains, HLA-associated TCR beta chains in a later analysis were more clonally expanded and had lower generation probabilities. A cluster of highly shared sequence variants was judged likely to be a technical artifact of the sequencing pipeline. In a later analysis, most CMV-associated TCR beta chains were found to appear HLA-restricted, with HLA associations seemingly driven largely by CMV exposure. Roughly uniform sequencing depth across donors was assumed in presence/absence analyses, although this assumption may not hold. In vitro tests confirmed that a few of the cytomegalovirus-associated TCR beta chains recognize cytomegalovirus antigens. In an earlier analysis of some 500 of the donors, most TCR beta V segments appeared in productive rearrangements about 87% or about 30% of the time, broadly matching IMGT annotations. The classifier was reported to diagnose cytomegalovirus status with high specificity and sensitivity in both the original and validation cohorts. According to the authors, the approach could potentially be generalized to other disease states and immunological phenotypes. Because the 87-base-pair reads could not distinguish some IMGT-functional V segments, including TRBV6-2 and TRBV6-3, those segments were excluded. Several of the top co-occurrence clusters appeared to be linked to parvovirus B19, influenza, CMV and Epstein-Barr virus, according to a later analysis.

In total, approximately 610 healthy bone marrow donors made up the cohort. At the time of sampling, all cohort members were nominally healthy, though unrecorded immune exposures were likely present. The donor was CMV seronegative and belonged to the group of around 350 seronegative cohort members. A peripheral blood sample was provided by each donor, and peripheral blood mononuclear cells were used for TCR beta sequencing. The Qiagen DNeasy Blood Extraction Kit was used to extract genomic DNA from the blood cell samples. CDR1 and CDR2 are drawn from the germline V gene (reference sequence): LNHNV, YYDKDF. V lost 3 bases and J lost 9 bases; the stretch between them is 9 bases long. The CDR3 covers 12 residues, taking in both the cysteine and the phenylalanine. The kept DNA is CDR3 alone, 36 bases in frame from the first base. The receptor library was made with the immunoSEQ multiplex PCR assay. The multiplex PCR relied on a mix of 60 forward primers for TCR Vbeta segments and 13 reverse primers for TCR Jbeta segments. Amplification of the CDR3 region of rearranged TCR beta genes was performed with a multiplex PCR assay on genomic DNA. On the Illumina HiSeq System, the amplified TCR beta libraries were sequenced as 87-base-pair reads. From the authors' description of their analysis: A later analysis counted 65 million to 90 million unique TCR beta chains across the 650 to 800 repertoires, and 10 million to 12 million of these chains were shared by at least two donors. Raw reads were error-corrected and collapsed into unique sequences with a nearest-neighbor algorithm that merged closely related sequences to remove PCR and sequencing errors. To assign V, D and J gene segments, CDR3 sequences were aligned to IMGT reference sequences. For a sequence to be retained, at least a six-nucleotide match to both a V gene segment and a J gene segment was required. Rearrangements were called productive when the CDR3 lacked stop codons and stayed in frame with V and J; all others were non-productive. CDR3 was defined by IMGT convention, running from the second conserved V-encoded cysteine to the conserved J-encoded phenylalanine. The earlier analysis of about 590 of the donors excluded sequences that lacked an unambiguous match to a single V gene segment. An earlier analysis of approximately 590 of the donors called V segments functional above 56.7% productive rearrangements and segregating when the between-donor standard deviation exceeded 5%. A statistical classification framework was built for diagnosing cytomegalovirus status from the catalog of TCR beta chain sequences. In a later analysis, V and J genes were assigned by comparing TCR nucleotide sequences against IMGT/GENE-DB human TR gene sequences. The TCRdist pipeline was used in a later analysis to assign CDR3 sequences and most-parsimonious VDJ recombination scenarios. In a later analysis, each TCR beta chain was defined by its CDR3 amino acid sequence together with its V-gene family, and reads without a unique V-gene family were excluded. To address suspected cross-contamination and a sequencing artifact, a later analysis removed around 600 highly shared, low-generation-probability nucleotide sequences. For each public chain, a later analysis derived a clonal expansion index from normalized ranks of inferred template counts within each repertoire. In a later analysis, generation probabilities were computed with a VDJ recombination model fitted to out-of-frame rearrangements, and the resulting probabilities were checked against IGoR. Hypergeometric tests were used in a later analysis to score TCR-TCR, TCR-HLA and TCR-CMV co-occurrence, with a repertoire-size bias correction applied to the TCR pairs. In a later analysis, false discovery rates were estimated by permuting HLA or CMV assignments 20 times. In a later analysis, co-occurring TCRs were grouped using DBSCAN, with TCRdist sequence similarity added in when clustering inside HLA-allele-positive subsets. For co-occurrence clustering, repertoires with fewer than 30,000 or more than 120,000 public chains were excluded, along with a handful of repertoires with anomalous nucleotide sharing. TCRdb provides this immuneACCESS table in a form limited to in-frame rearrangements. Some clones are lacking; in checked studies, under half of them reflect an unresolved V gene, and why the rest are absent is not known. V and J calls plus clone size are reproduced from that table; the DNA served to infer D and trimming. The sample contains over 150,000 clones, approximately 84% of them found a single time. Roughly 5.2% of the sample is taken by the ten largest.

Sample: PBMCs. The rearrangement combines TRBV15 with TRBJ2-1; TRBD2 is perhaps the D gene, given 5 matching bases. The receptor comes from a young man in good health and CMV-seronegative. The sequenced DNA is TGTGCCACCAGCAGGGTGAGCGGTGAGCAGTTCTTC. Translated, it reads CATSRVSGEQFF.